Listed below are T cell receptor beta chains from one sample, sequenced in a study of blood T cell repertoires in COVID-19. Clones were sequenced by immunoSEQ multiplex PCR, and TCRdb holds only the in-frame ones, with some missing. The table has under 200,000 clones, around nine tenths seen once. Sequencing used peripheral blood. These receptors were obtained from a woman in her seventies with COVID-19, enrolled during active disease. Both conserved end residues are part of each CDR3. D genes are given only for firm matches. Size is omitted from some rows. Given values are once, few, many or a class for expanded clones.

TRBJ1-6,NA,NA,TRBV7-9,TGTGCCAGCAGCTTAGGAGGGTTCGCACCCCTCCACTTT,CASSLGGFAPLHF
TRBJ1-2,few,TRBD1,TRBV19,TGTGCCAGTACCCGACAGGGTGAGGGCTACACCTTC,CASTRQGEGYTF
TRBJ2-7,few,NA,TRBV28,TGTGCCAGCAGTCCCCATGATGGGCGTCGCTCCTACGAGCAGTACTTC,CASSPHDGRRSYEQYF
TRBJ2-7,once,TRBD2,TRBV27,TGTGCCAGCAGTTTGGTCCTAGCGGGGAGGTACGAGCAGTACTTC,CASSLVLAGRYEQYF
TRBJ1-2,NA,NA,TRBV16,TGTGCCAGCAGCCCCGGCGGCAGGGATGGCTACACCTTC,CASSPGGRDGYTF
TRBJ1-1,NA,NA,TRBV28,TGTGCCAGCTCCGTCAGGGGCACTGAAGCTTTCTTT,CASSVRGTEAFF
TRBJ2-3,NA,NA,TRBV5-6,TGTGCCAGCAGCTTGGAACTTGCCACAGATACGCAGTATTTT,CASSLELATDTQYF
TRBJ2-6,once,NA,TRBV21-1,TGTGCCAGTCGGACAGGGCGACCTGGGGCCAACGTCCTGACTTTC,CASRTGRPGANVLTF
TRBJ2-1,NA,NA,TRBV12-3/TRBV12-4,TGTGCCAGCATTCGGGACTCCTACAATGAGCAGTTCTTC,CASIRDSYNEQFF
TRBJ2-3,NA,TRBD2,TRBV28,TGTGCCAGCAAGAGACCGGGACTAGCGGGGGGTGTCACAGATACGCAGTATTTT,CASKRPGLAGGVTDTQYF
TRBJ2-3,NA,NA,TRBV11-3,TGTGCCAGCAGCTTTGGACAGACTACGCAGTATTTT,CASSFGQTTQYF
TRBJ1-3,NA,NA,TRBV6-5,TGTGCCAGCAGTTACTCTGGCAGGGGCTCTGGAAACACCATATATTTT,CASSYSGRGSGNTIYF
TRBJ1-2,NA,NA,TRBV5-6,TGTGCCAGCAGCTTGGCCGGGGGTCCCTCCTATGGCTACACCTTC,CASSLAGGPSYGYTF
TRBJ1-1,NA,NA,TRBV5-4,TGTGCCAGCAGCTTGGACCGGGGGGTGGCAGCTTTCTTT,CASSLDRGVAAFF
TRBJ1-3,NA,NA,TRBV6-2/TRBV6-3,TGTGCCAGCACCCCGGACAGCTTTTCTGGAAACACCATATATTTT,CASTPDSFSGNTIYF
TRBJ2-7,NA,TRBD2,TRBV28,TGTGCCAGCAGTTTATTGTCGCTAGCGGGGGGCGACGAGCAGTACTTC,CASSLLSLAGGDEQYF
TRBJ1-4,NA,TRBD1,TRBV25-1,TGTGCCAGCAGTGGTACGGGACAGGGGGCGACCTCGGAAAAACTGTTTTTT,CASSGTGQGATSEKLFF
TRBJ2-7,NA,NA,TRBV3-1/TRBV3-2,TGTGCCAGCAGCACCAGGGGTCCCTACGAGCAGTACTTC,CASSTRGPYEQYF
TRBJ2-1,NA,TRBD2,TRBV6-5,TGTGCCAGCAGTTACTCGAGTAGCGGGGGCTACAATGAGCAGTTCTTC,CASSYSSSGGYNEQFF
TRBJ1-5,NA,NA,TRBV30,TGTGCCTGGAGCGCCGAACAGGGCCGTCAGCCCCAGCATTTT,CAWSAEQGRQPQHF
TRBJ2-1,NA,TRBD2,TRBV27,TGTGCCAGTAAAAGCGGGGGGGCTTGGTACAATGAGCAGTTCTTC,CASKSGGAWYNEQFF
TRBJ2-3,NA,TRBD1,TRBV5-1,TGCGCCAGCAGCCCGGACAGGGAGCCGCAGTATTTT,CASSPDREPQYF
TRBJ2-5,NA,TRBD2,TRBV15,TGTGCCACCAGCAGAGAGACTAGCGGGGGGGCCTTGGAGACCCAGTACTTC,CATSRETSGGALETQYF
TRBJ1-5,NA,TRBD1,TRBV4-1,TGCGCCAGCAGCCAAGATTCGGGACAGAGAAATCAGCCCCAGCATTTT,CASSQDSGQRNQPQHF
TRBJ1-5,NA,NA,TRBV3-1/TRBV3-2,TGTGCCAGCAGCCAAGGCAGGGCGGAGAATCAGCCCCAGCATTTT,CASSQGRAENQPQHF
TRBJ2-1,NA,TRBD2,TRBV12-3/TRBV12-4,TGTGCCAGCAGTTTGCAGGGAGGGGAGCAGTTCTTC,CASSLQGGEQFF
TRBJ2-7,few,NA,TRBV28,TGTGCCAGCAGCGGGACAAACGAGCAGTACTTC,CASSGTNEQYF
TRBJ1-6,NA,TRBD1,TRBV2,TGTGCCAGCAACCGGGACAGAAATTCACCCCTCCACTTT,CASNRDRNSPLHF
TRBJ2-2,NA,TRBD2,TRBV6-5,TGTGCCCTCTCCCGGGGGGGGGCCGGGGAGCTGTTTTTT,CALSRGGAGELFF
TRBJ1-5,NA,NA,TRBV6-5,TGTGCCAGCAGTTCTACAGAAGCTAGCAATCAGCCCCAGCATTTT,CASSSTEASNQPQHF
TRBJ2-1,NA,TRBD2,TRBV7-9,TGTGCCAGCAGCCCCGGGACTAGCGCATCCTACAATGAGCAGTTCTTC,CASSPGTSASYNEQFF
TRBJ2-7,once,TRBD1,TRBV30,TGTGCCTGGAGCGGGACAGGGGGGCACGAGCAGTACTTC,CAWSGTGGHEQYF
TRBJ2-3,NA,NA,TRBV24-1,TGTGCCACCAGTGATTTGCCGAGCGGGTCGCGGACTAGCACAGATACGCAGTATTTT,CATSDLPSGSRTSTDTQYF
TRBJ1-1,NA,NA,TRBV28,TGTGCCAGCAGTAGGGGTACTGAAGCTTTCTTT,CASSRGTEAFF
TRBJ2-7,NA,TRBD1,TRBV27,TGTGCCAGCAGTTCCCGGGACAGGGGGCCGCGGGAGCAGTACTTC,CASSSRDRGPREQYF
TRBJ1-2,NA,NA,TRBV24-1,TGTGCCACCAGTGACAGCACAGGAAACTATGGCTACACCTTC,CATSDSTGNYGYTF
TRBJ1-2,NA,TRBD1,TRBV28,TGTGCCAGCAGTTCACAGGGGATGGGCTACACCTTC,CASSSQGMGYTF
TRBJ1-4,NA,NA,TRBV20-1,TGCAGTGCTAGTAGGCCAGGTCAACCTGAAAAACTGTTTTTT,CSASRPGQPEKLFF
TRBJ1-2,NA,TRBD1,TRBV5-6,TGTGCCAGCAGCTTGGGACAGGGCCTTCACCCGGACGGCTACACCTTC,CASSLGQGLHPDGYTF
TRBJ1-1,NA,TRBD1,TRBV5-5,TGTGCCAGCAGCTGGGGGGACAGGCAGAACACTGAAGCTTTCTTT,CASSWGDRQNTEAFF
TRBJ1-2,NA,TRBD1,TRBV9,TGTGCCAGCAGCGTAGGGACAGGGTTTGCCTATGGCTACACCTTC,CASSVGTGFAYGYTF
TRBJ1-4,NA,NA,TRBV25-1,TGTGCCAGCAGGGGCCGCACTGCAAAACTGTTTTTT,CASRGRTAKLFF
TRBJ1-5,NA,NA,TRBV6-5,TGTGCCAGCAGTTACTCTCGGGATCAGCCCCAGCATTTT,CASSYSRDQPQHF
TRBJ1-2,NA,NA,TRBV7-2,TGTGCCAGCAGCCCTGAGTGGGGCAGGGTCTTTGGCTACACCTTC,CASSPEWGRVFGYTF
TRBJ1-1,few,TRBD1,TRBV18,TGTGCCAGCTCAGCAACCGCAGGGGGCAGGAACACTGAAGCTTTCTTT,CASSATAGGRNTEAFF
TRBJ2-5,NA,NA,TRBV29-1,TGCAGCGTGGGGGCCCTGGGGGGGGGCGAGACCCAGTACTTC,CSVGALGGGETQYF
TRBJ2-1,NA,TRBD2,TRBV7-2,TGTGCCAGCAGCCGCGGACTAGCGGAGTACAATGAGCAGTTCTTC,CASSRGLAEYNEQFF
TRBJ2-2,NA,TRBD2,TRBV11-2,TGTGCCAGCAGCTCAACAACTCGCGGGGGGCGGCACACCGGGGAGCTGTTTTTT,CASSSTTRGGRHTGELFF